What follows are 5 T cell receptor beta chains derived from one specimen sequenced in a study of T-cell reconstitution after alpha-beta-depleted transplantation in children. A TCRbeta library incorporating unique molecular identifiers was prepared. Via MiXCR, TCRdb re-called the PCR reads, giving one row per CDR3 protein. The table records about 460,000 distinct CDR3 sequences, 11% of them present only once. The input for sequencing was PBMCs, mostly from graft donor cells, taken 180 days after TCRalphabeta/CD19-depleted stem cell transplant. These receptors were obtained from a female patient aged 2-10 years who had a stem cell transplant for aplastic anemia, so the T cells may come from the graft donor.

This clonotype has a count of ten or more. This rearrangement joins TRBV12-3 or TRBV12-4 to TRBJ1-5; D uncertain. Trimming stripped 8 bases from V and 0 bases from J, with 11 bases between. This CDR3 has 14 residues. CDR3 in DNA: TGTGCCAGCTCCACCCGCCTTAGCAATCAGCCCCAGCATTTT. This translates into CASSTRLSNQPQHF.

There are many counts of this clonotype. The gene calls are TRBV28 and TRBJ1-6; D is uncertain. The CDR3 has 16 amino acids. Trimming cost V 2 bases and J 9 bases, with 17 bases left between them. Germline loops: CDR1 MDHEN, CDR2 SYDVKM. This CDR3 is CASSLDRSPRASPLHF. The CDR3 DNA follows: TGTGCCAGCAGTTTAGACCGCTCCCCGAGGGCTTCACCCCTCCACTTT.

This clonotype has a count of ten or more. The rearrangement joins TRBV19 to TRBJ2-5, with 10 bases matching TRBD2. The V segment lost 3 bases and the J segment 0 bases; nucleotides outside the gene matches: 4. The CDR3 has 16 residues. Germline CDR1 reads LNHDA; CDR2 reads SQIVND (reference sequence). DNA for the CDR3: TGTGCCAGTAGTATTACTAGCGGGATATACCAAGAGACCCAGTACTTC. Its translation: CASSITSGIYQETQYF.

This rearrangement joins TRBV15 to TRBJ2-3, with 10 bases fitting TRBD2. The CDR3 is made up of 17 amino acids. Germline V gene data show CDR1 as LNHNV and CDR2 as YYDKDF (reference sequence). The V and J ends lost 3 bases and 4 bases, in that order; junction bases with no gene match: 10. The CDR3 bases are TGTGCCACCAGCAGCTCACTGGGGGGACTAGCGTCAGATACGCAGTATTTT. The encoded protein is CATSSSLGGLASDTQYF.

This clonotype has a count of ten or more. The chain combines TRBV29-1 with TRBJ2-7, with a tentative D call TRBD2 (5 bases). The CDR3 has 12 residues. Trimming cost V 5 bases and J 3 bases, with 11 bases left between them. From germline, CDR1 is SQVTM and CDR2 ANQGSEA. The CDR3 nucleotides read TGCAGCGTTCGTACTAGATACTACGAGCAGTACTTC. Encoded protein: CSVRTRYYEQYF.